The rows below give T cell receptor beta chains drawn from one sample of a study of T cell responses to AZD1222 COVID-19 vaccine. The repertoire was sequenced with immunoSEQ multiplex PCR; TCRdb's copy has only in-frame clones and lacks some. This table holds about 170,000 clones, roughly nine tenths found once. Sample: peripheral blood, taken on day 0 of AZD1222 vaccination. Every receptor here comes from an adult in good health. CDR3s include the opening cysteine and the closing phenylalanine or tryptophan. A D gene is named only where the DNA matches it firmly. For some rows the clone size is stated as once, few or many, or as a class when expanded; others skip it.

J gene: TRBJ2-3
D gene: -
V gene: TRBV11-3
clone size: -
CDR3 DNA: TGTGCCAGCAGCAGTCAGGGGAACACAGATACGCAGTATTTT
CDR3 protein: CASSSQGNTDTQYF

J gene: TRBJ1-2
D gene: -
V gene: TRBV11-2
clone size: -
CDR3 DNA: TGTGCCAGCAGCGGACTAGTGGGCTATGGCTACACCTTC
CDR3 protein: CASSGLVGYGYTF

J gene: TRBJ1-6
D gene: TRBD1
V gene: TRBV6-5
clone size: -
CDR3 DNA: TGTGCCAGCAAAAAGACAGGGGGAAATTCACCCCTCCACTTT
CDR3 protein: CASKKTGGNSPLHF

J gene: TRBJ1-1
D gene: -
V gene: TRBV13
clone size: -
CDR3 DNA: TGTGCCAGCAGCCCCCGGACGGGAGACGCTGAAGCTTTCTTT
CDR3 protein: CASSPRTGDAEAFF

J gene: TRBJ1-5
D gene: -
V gene: TRBV28
clone size: -
CDR3 DNA: TGTGCCAGCACCGGGGGGATTTCGCAGCCCCAGCATTTT
CDR3 protein: CASTGGISQPQHF

J gene: TRBJ2-3
D gene: TRBD1
V gene: TRBV5-1
clone size: -
CDR3 DNA: TGCGCCAGCAGCATTGGGACAGGGAGAGATACGCAGTATTTT
CDR3 protein: CASSIGTGRDTQYF

J gene: TRBJ2-1
D gene: -
V gene: TRBV6-6
clone size: -
CDR3 DNA: TGTGCCAGCAGTCCCCCAACGGGAGCATCCTACAATGAGCAGTTCTTC
CDR3 protein: CASSPPTGASYNEQFF

J gene: TRBJ1-2
D gene: TRBD1
V gene: TRBV15
clone size: -
CDR3 DNA: TGTGCCACCAGCAGAGATGACAGGGCCTCTGGCTACACCTTC
CDR3 protein: CATSRDDRASGYTF

J gene: TRBJ2-1
D gene: -
V gene: TRBV3-1/TRBV3-2
clone size: few
CDR3 DNA: TGTGCCAGCAGCCCCCGGCTAGTCGATGAGCAGTTCTTC
CDR3 protein: CASSPRLVDEQFF

J gene: TRBJ2-3
D gene: -
V gene: TRBV30
clone size: -
CDR3 DNA: TGTGCCTGGAGTGGGGGGCTTGTGGGAAACACAGATACGCAGTATTTT
CDR3 protein: CAWSGGLVGNTDTQYF

J gene: TRBJ2-1
D gene: -
V gene: TRBV19
clone size: once
CDR3 DNA: TGTGCCAGTAGTATTGGGCAGGGTCCCTACAATGAGCAGTTCTTC
CDR3 protein: CASSIGQGPYNEQFF

J gene: TRBJ1-5
D gene: -
V gene: TRBV19
clone size: -
CDR3 DNA: TGTGCCAGTAGTATGAACAGTGGGGGCAATCAGCCCCAGCATTTT
CDR3 protein: CASSMNSGGNQPQHF

J gene: TRBJ2-1
D gene: -
V gene: TRBV2
clone size: once
CDR3 DNA: TGTGCCAGCATTGAACTAGATTGGAAAAACAATGAGCAGTTCTTC
CDR3 protein: CASIELDWKNNEQFF

J gene: TRBJ1-1
D gene: -
V gene: TRBV19
clone size: -
CDR3 DNA: TGTGCCAGTAGAGGGGGTAGGACTGAAGCTTTCTTT
CDR3 protein: CASRGGRTEAFF

J gene: TRBJ2-1
D gene: -
V gene: TRBV7-6
clone size: -
CDR3 DNA: TGTGCCAGCAGCCCAGAGGGTCGGGACAATGAGCAGTTCTTC
CDR3 protein: CASSPEGRDNEQFF

J gene: TRBJ2-1
D gene: -
V gene: TRBV6-4
clone size: -
CDR3 DNA: TGTGCCAGCAGTGCCCAGGGTGGAAGCTCCTACAATGAGCAGTTCTTC
CDR3 protein: CASSAQGGSSYNEQFF

J gene: TRBJ1-3
D gene: -
V gene: TRBV4-3
clone size: -
CDR3 DNA: TGCGCCAGCAGCCAACACCAGGCTGTAGAGAACACCATATATTTT
CDR3 protein: CASSQHQAVENTIYF

J gene: TRBJ1-2
D gene: -
V gene: TRBV7-3
clone size: -
CDR3 DNA: TGTGCCAGCAGCCAGGGGCAGGGCGCCTATGGCTACACCTTC
CDR3 protein: CASSQGQGAYGYTF

J gene: TRBJ2-7
D gene: -
V gene: TRBV5-1
clone size: -
CDR3 DNA: TGCGCCAGCAGCCTGAACGAAAGGTCCTACGAGCAGTACTTC
CDR3 protein: CASSLNERSYEQYF

J gene: TRBJ2-3
D gene: TRBD2
V gene: TRBV28
clone size: -
CDR3 DNA: TGTGCCAGCAGGGGGTATACTAGCGGGGGGGCCACAGATACGCAGTATTTT
CDR3 protein: CASRGYTSGGATDTQYF

J gene: TRBJ2-5
D gene: -
V gene: TRBV10-1
clone size: -
CDR3 DNA: TGCGCCAGCAGTGAGAGGGTGGACGAGACCCAGTACTTC
CDR3 protein: CASSERVDETQYF

J gene: TRBJ2-3
D gene: TRBD1
V gene: TRBV18
clone size: -
CDR3 DNA: TGTGCCAGCTCACGACAGGGGGTTAGCACAGATACGCAGTATTTT
CDR3 protein: CASSRQGVSTDTQYF

J gene: TRBJ1-2
D gene: -
V gene: TRBV5-1
clone size: once
CDR3 DNA: TGCGCCAGCAGCAACCCAGGACGGTATGGCTACACCTTC
CDR3 protein: CASSNPGRYGYTF

J gene: TRBJ1-3
D gene: -
V gene: TRBV30
clone size: -
CDR3 DNA: TGTGCCTGGAGTGTTCAGGGAATACGTGGAAACACCATATATTTT
CDR3 protein: CAWSVQGIRGNTIYF

J gene: TRBJ2-3
D gene: -
V gene: TRBV29-1
clone size: -
CDR3 DNA: TGCAGCGTCGAGGCGACTAGCACAGATACGCAGTATTTT
CDR3 protein: CSVEATSTDTQYF

J gene: TRBJ1-1
D gene: -
V gene: TRBV5-1
clone size: -
CDR3 DNA: TGCGCCAGCAGCTTGGCCCCTCAGGGTACAATGAACACTGAAGCTTTCTTT
CDR3 protein: CASSLAPQGTMNTEAFF

J gene: TRBJ2-4
D gene: -
V gene: TRBV28
clone size: -
CDR3 DNA: TGTGCCAGCAGTTTAATTGGAACGTCCAAAAACATTCAGTACTTC
CDR3 protein: CASSLIGTSKNIQYF

J gene: TRBJ2-1
D gene: -
V gene: TRBV6-2/TRBV6-3
clone size: -
CDR3 DNA: TGTGCCAGCAGCTTAGGACAGCCTATTTACAATGAGCAGTTCTTC
CDR3 protein: CASSLGQPIYNEQFF

J gene: TRBJ2-1
D gene: TRBD2
V gene: TRBV12-3/TRBV12-4
clone size: -
CDR3 DNA: TGTGCCAGCAGTTTAGTAGCGGGACAGTTCTTC
CDR3 protein: CASSLVAGQFF

J gene: TRBJ2-7
D gene: -
V gene: TRBV7-8
clone size: -
CDR3 DNA: TGTGCCAGCAGCCCCCCTCCTTTGGCCTACGAGCAGTACTTC
CDR3 protein: CASSPPPLAYEQYF

J gene: TRBJ1-2
D gene: TRBD1
V gene: TRBV6-5
clone size: -
CDR3 DNA: TGTGCCAGCACCCGTAGCCCCAGGGGGGGGAATGGCTACACCTTC
CDR3 protein: CASTRSPRGGNGYTF

J gene: TRBJ1-1
D gene: -
V gene: TRBV30
clone size: -
CDR3 DNA: TGTGCCTGGAGTGTAGGGGGTTTGAGCACTGAAGCTTTCTTT
CDR3 protein: CAWSVGGLSTEAFF

J gene: TRBJ2-5
D gene: TRBD1
V gene: TRBV24-1
clone size: -
CDR3 DNA: TGTGCCACCAGTGACCCGGGACAGGGGAAGACCCAGTACTTC
CDR3 protein: CATSDPGQGKTQYF

J gene: TRBJ1-3
D gene: -
V gene: TRBV30
clone size: -
CDR3 DNA: TGTGCCTGGAGCGAACAGGGCTCTGGAAACACCATATATTTT
CDR3 protein: CAWSEQGSGNTIYF

J gene: TRBJ2-2
D gene: -
V gene: TRBV4-2
clone size: -
CDR3 DNA: TGTGCCAGCAGCCAAGATCTGATCGGGGAGCTGTTTTTT
CDR3 protein: CASSQDLIGELFF

J gene: TRBJ1-2
D gene: -
V gene: TRBV12-3/TRBV12-4
clone size: -
CDR3 DNA: TGTGCCAGCAGCCCCGGGACCTTAGGCTACACCTTC
CDR3 protein: CASSPGTLGYTF

J gene: TRBJ1-5
D gene: TRBD1
V gene: TRBV2
clone size: -
CDR3 DNA: TGTGCCAGCAGTGAAGCGGGGGGACAGCAGCCCCAGCATTTT
CDR3 protein: CASSEAGGQQPQHF

J gene: TRBJ2-7
D gene: -
V gene: TRBV18
clone size: -
CDR3 DNA: TGTGCCAGCTCCCCTAGGGGGAACTACGAGCAGTACTTC
CDR3 protein: CASSPRGNYEQYF

J gene: TRBJ1-1
D gene: TRBD1
V gene: TRBV2
clone size: -
CDR3 DNA: TGTGCCAGCAGACAGGGGGCCACTGAAGCTTTCTTT
CDR3 protein: CASRQGATEAFF

J gene: TRBJ1-6
D gene: TRBD1
V gene: TRBV2
clone size: -
CDR3 DNA: TGTGCCAGCAGTGCCTACACCGGGACAGGCGCCTCACCCCTCCACTTT
CDR3 protein: CASSAYTGTGASPLHF

J gene: TRBJ2-1
D gene: TRBD2
V gene: TRBV2
clone size: -
CDR3 DNA: TGTGCCAGCAGGCCGGGACTAGCGGGGGGGAAGAGGCTGAATGAGCAGTTCTTC
CDR3 protein: CASRPGLAGGKRLNEQFF

J gene: TRBJ1-2
D gene: -
V gene: TRBV19
clone size: -
CDR3 DNA: TGTGCCAGTAGGCCGGGACACGGAAACTATGGCTACACCTTC
CDR3 protein: CASRPGHGNYGYTF

J gene: TRBJ2-2
D gene: TRBD1
V gene: TRBV19
clone size: -
CDR3 DNA: TGTGCCAGTAGTGCTGGACAGGGCGACACCGGGGAGCTGTTTTTT
CDR3 protein: CASSAGQGDTGELFF

J gene: TRBJ2-7
D gene: -
V gene: TRBV6-6
clone size: many
CDR3 DNA: TGTGCCAGCACCGAATCGTCCTCATACTACGAGCAGTACTTC
CDR3 protein: CASTESSSYYEQYF

J gene: TRBJ2-7
D gene: -
V gene: TRBV5-1
clone size: few
CDR3 DNA: TGCGCCAGCAGCTTGGGCACAGCTTACTACGAGCAGTACTTC
CDR3 protein: CASSLGTAYYEQYF

J gene: TRBJ1-5
D gene: TRBD1
V gene: TRBV5-4
clone size: once
CDR3 DNA: TGTGCCAGCAGTCAGGGGGGTAGAGGCAATCAGCCCCAGCATTTT
CDR3 protein: CASSQGGRGNQPQHF

J gene: TRBJ1-2
D gene: -
V gene: TRBV19
clone size: few
CDR3 DNA: TGTGCCAGCAGACCGCAAGGGTCTAACTATGGCTACACCTTC
CDR3 protein: CASRPQGSNYGYTF

J gene: TRBJ2-1
D gene: TRBD2
V gene: TRBV7-9
clone size: -
CDR3 DNA: TGTGCCAGCAGCTTAGAATCCCTCGGGACTAGTGAGCAGTTCTTC
CDR3 protein: CASSLESLGTSEQFF

J gene: TRBJ1-5
D gene: -
V gene: TRBV15
clone size: -
CDR3 DNA: TGTGCCACCAGGGAGGGGGGGACCGTAGTCAACAATCAGCCCCAGCATTTT
CDR3 protein: CATREGGTVVNNQPQHF

J gene: TRBJ2-1
D gene: -
V gene: TRBV5-4
clone size: once
CDR3 DNA: TGTGCCAGCAGCTTGGAGGCGGGGCATGAGCAGTTCTTC
CDR3 protein: CASSLEAGHEQFF

J gene: TRBJ1-5
D gene: -
V gene: TRBV5-6
clone size: -
CDR3 DNA: TGTGCCAGCAGCGGGTCGGGACACTACAATCAGCCCCAGCATTTT
CDR3 protein: CASSGSGHYNQPQHF

J gene: TRBJ1-2
D gene: -
V gene: TRBV4-3
clone size: -
CDR3 DNA: TGCGCCAGCAGCGGACGGAACGGCTATGGCTACACCTTC
CDR3 protein: CASSGRNGYGYTF

J gene: TRBJ2-7
D gene: TRBD1
V gene: TRBV11-1
clone size: -
CDR3 DNA: TGTGCCAGCAGCCCGGGACAGGCCTACGAGCAGTACTTC
CDR3 protein: CASSPGQAYEQYF

J gene: TRBJ2-1
D gene: TRBD2
V gene: TRBV27
clone size: -
CDR3 DNA: TGTGCCAGACAGTTTTTTAGTTCCAGGACTAGCGGCAATGAGCAGTTCTTC
CDR3 protein: CARQFFSSRTSGNEQFF

J gene: TRBJ1-2
D gene: TRBD1
V gene: TRBV6-5
clone size: -
CDR3 DNA: TGTGCCAGCAGTCCAAAGGGGGCGTTAAACTATGGCTACACCTTC
CDR3 protein: CASSPKGALNYGYTF

J gene: TRBJ1-2
D gene: -
V gene: TRBV28
clone size: -
CDR3 DNA: TGTGCCAGCGGGGTAGACAGATTCCTGGATGGCTACACCTTC
CDR3 protein: CASGVDRFLDGYTF

J gene: TRBJ1-1
D gene: -
V gene: TRBV28
clone size: few
CDR3 DNA: TGTGCCACCGGGAGGAACACTGAAGCTTTCTTT
CDR3 protein: CATGRNTEAFF

J gene: TRBJ2-2
D gene: TRBD1
V gene: TRBV5-1
clone size: -
CDR3 DNA: TGCGCCAGCAGCTTTACCGGGACAGCGAACACCGGGGAGCTGTTTTTT
CDR3 protein: CASSFTGTANTGELFF

J gene: TRBJ1-1
D gene: -
V gene: TRBV28
clone size: -
CDR3 DNA: TGTGCCAGCAGTTCCCACACGGGCACTGAAGCTTTCTTT
CDR3 protein: CASSSHTGTEAFF